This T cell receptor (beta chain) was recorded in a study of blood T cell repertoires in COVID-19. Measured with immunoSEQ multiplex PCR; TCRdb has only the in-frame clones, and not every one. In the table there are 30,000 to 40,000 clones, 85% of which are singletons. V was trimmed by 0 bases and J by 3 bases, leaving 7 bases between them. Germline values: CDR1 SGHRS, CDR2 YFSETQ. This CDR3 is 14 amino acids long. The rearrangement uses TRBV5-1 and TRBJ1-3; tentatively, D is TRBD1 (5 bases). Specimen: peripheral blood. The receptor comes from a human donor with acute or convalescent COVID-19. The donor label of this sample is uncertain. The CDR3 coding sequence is TGCGCCAGCAGCTTGGAAAGGGGTGGAAACACCATATATTTT. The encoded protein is CASSLERGGNTIYF.